The 21 T cell receptor beta chains below were found in one sample sequenced in a study of regulatory T cells in long-lasting Graves disease. The authors built TCR beta libraries using iRepertoire HTBI primers and Arm-PCR of CDR3 regions. MiXCR, run by TCRdb on the multiplex PCR reads, gives a single entry per CDR3 protein. The sample gives about 300,000 distinct CDR3 sequences, approximately 20% of which show up once; more than 30% is in the top ten. Time point reported: newly diagnosed GD, antithyroid drugs for less than 3 months. From PBMCs, RNA was extracted and then used to make the TCR library. This material consisted of peripheral blood mononuclear cells (PBMCs), taken at new diagnosis, from a patient treated with antithyroid drugs. The receptors here all came from a female donor with Graves disease.

This clonotype was seen at least ten times. The genes are TRBV12-3 or TRBV12-4 and TRBJ1-5, with 11 bases lining up with TRBD1. The CDR3 runs 16 residues. With V trimmed by 3 bases and J by 5 bases, 6 bases remained unmatched. In DNA, the CDR3 is TGTGCCAGCAGTTTCAGGGACAGGGGGAAGGATCAGCCCCAGCATTTT. Its translation is CASSFRDRGKDQPQHF.

V and J are TRBV12-3 or TRBV12-4 and TRBJ2-1; D is unresolved. The germline V and J ends were trimmed by 2 bases and 0 bases, with 14 bases remaining between them. The length of the CDR3 is 17 residues. CDR3 DNA sequence: TGTGCCAGCAGTTTACGAGATTGGATTACCTCCTACAATGAGCAGTTCTTC. Its translation: CASSLRDWITSYNEQFF.

This clonotype has at least ten counts. This chain links TRBV2 with TRBJ2-5; D may be TRBD2 (6 bases). Germline lookup yields CDR1 SNHLY and CDR2 FYNNEI. Trimming removed 9 bases at V and 5 bases at J, with 16 bases between. The CDR3 is 13 amino acids. The CDR3 here is CASRGGNGETQYF. In DNA form, the CDR3 reads TGTGCCAGTCGGGGCGGGAATGGGGAGACCCAGTACTTC.

As concerns this clonotype: This clone may be a read error of a much larger clone one base away. CDR3 bases: TGTGCCAGCAGTCCAGATCGGGTCTCGGAAGAGACCCAGTACTTC. Protein: CASSPDRVSEETQYF. The chain employs TRBV28 and TRBJ2-5; no firm D call. Trimming shortened V by 5 bases and J by 3 bases, and 16 bases separated the two germline ends. The CDR3 sequence is 15 residues long. CDR1 is MDHEN, CDR2 SYDVKM, per germline.

This clonotype was seen many times. V usage is TRBV13 and J usage is TRBJ2-7; D remains unclear. The germline gives CDR1 PRHDT, CDR2 FYEKMQ (reference sequence). The CDR3 covers 14 residues. The V end lost 5 bases, the J end lost 4 bases, and 15 bases lay between the germline ends. CDR3 DNA: TGTGCCAGCAGCCATCCGGAGACGGGTTACGAGCAGTACTTC. Translation gives CASSHPETGYEQYF.

The chain uses TRBV19 and TRBJ2-2; 7 bases are shared with TRBD1. This CDR3 has 15 residues. CDR1 LNHDA and CDR2 SQIVND come from the germline V gene (reference sequence). V lost 3 bases, J lost 3 bases, and 4 bases stayed unmatched. Here the CDR3 DNA reads TGTGCCAGTAGTATCGACAGGGTAGACACCGGGGAGCTGTTTTTT. It codes for CASSIDRVDTGELFF.

This clonotype turned up a few times. V usage is TRBV29-1 and J usage is TRBJ2-2, with D possibly being TRBD1 or TRBD2 (6 bases each). The germline CDR1 and CDR2 sequences are SQVTM and ANQGSEA. The germline V and J ends were trimmed by 3 bases and 0 bases, with 17 bases remaining between them. This CDR3 comprises 17 residues. This CDR3 is CSVEGGGGGANTGELFF. The CDR3 DNA follows: TGCAGCGTTGAGGGTGGCGGAGGGGGAGCGAACACCGGGGAGCTGTTTTTT.

V and J are TRBV3-1 and TRBJ1-6; the D is unclear. The CDR3 is 14 amino acids. V was pared by 0 bases and J by 10 bases, with 10 bases between. Germline-derived CDR1 and CDR2 are LGHDT and YNNKEL (reference sequence). CDR3 sequence reads: CASSQDDRESPLHF. The CDR3 DNA reads TGTGCCAGCAGCCAAGATGACCGGGAATCACCCCTCCACTTT.

At least ten counts were recorded for this clonotype. The rearrangement links TRBV19 to TRBJ1-6, with 8 bases matching TRBD1. Trimming cost V 7 bases and J 10 bases; bases outside gene matches: 12. Germline CDR1 and CDR2: LNHDA and SQIVND (reference sequence). This CDR3 comprises 15 residues. CDR3 sequence: CASTGSDRGHSPLHF. CDR3 nucleotide sequence: TGTGCCAGTACCGGATCCGACAGGGGCCACTCACCCCTCCACTTT.

This clonotype was recorded at least ten times. The chain recombines TRBV6-1 with TRBJ2-5; 7 positions match TRBD1. There are 12 residues in the CDR3. Germline loops: CDR1 MNHNS, CDR2 SASEGT. Germline trimming cut 5 bases from V and 4 bases from J; bases unmatched to any gene: 1. The CDR3 here is CASSRDRETQYF. Here the CDR3 DNA reads TGTGCCAGCAGTCGGGACAGAGAGACCCAGTACTTC.

There are many counts of this clonotype. One junction end does not reproduce the germline sequence, and a read error may be involved. V is TRBV19 and J is TRBJ2-3, with a tentative D call TRBD1 (5 bases). The CDR3 sequence is 14 residues long. Germline V gene data show CDR1 as LNHDA and CDR2 as SQIVND (reference sequence). For the CDR3, the DNA is TGTGCCAGTAGTGTGACAGCTGGCACTGATACGCAGTATTTT. This translates into CASSVTAGTDTQYF.

V gene TRBV7-3 combines with J gene TRBJ1-1; a possible D gene is TRBD1 (5 bases). Trimming shortened V by 5 bases and J by 2 bases, and 12 bases separated the two germline ends. The CDR3 consists of 14 residues. CDR1 is SGHTA and CDR2 is FQGTGA in the germline V gene. Here the CDR3 reads CASSPGGANTEAFF. CDR3 bases: TGTGCCAGCAGCCCCGGGGGAGCAAACACTGAAGCTTTCTTT.

This chain connects TRBV20-1 to TRBJ2-7; 8 bases line up with TRBD2. Losses at the gene ends were 7 bases for V and 0 bases for J; bases not matched to a gene: 5. This CDR3 has 13 amino acids. Germline V gene sequence: CDR1 DFQATT, CDR2 SNEGSKA (reference sequence). CDR3: CSGERELSYEQYF. CDR3 sequence (DNA): TGCAGTGGGGAGCGGGAGCTCTCCTACGAGCAGTACTTC.

The table lists this clonotype with many counts. The CDR3 region has the DNA TGTGCCTGGGGGGATGAAAAACTGTTTTTT. Its translation: CAWGDEKLFF. The J gene is TRBJ1-4, the V gene TRBV30; D is unclear. The length of the CDR3 is 10 residues. CDR1 GTSNPN and CDR2 SVGIG come from the germline V gene (reference sequence). V was clipped by 5 bases and J by 6 bases, with 4 bases between them.

This clonotype came up many times. This sequence joins TRBV6-1 and TRBJ2-5; 8 bases fit TRBD2. The CDR3 totals 15 residues. Germline V gene sequence: CDR1 MNHNS, CDR2 SASEGT. J gave up 1 base and V 6 bases, and 7 bases lay outside the gene matches. CDR3 sequence: CASRTSGALQETQYF. The DNA for the CDR3 is TGTGCCAGCAGAACTAGCGGCGCGCTCCAAGAGACCCAGTACTTC.

This clonotype has ten or more counts. The chain couples TRBV6-1 to TRBJ2-7; 11 bases fit TRBD2. Germline V gene sequence: CDR1 MNHNS, CDR2 SASEGT. V shed 5 bases, J shed 3 bases, and the junction held 3 bases outside the gene matches. The CDR3 contains 14 residues. The CDR3 DNA reads as TGTGCCAGCAGTAGACTAGCGGGGCTCTACGAGCAGTACTTC. Amino acid sequence: CASSRLAGLYEQYF.

Many counts were recorded for this clonotype. This chain uses TRBV9 with TRBJ2-1, with 15 bases aligning to TRBD2. The trim removed 0 bases at V and 4 bases at J, leaving 14 bases unmatched. Looked up from germline, CDR1 is SGDLS and CDR2 is YYNGEE. The length of the CDR3 is 21 residues. The DNA of the CDR3 is TGTGCCAGCAGCGTAGCATACAAGCGGACTAGCGGGAGGGCCGGTTACAATGAGCAGTTCTTC. Protein: CASSVAYKRTSGRAGYNEQFF.

This clonotype was detected only a few times. A read error may produce the germline difference seen at one junction end. The V gene is TRBV12-3 or TRBV12-4, the J gene TRBJ2-7; D remains ambiguous. The CDR3 runs to 14 residues. DNA of the CDR3: TGTGTCAGCAGTGCGACGGGCGGAGCATGGGAGCAGTACTTC. It yields the protein CVSSATGGAWEQYF.

For this clonotype: A read error may explain this, as a much larger clone is one base away. The genes are TRBV6-2 or TRBV6-3 and TRBJ1-4; D not certain. There are 12 residues in the CDR3. CDR1 and CDR2 (germline): MNHEY, SVGEGT. CDR3 protein: CAISESSLVWFF. The CDR3 DNA is TGTGCCATCAGTGAGTCCAGTTTGGTTTGGTTTTTT.

Regarding this clonotype: This may come from a read error, since a much larger clone is one base off. The rearrangement links TRBV18 to TRBJ2-7, with D perhaps TRBD1 or TRBD2 (5 bases each). CDR1 KGHSH and CDR2 LQKENI come from the germline V gene. Trimming shortened V by 2 bases and J by 3 bases, and 14 bases separated the two germline ends. The CDR3 sequence is 15 residues long. The CDR3 region is CASSPDGDGLYEQYF. Written as DNA, the CDR3 is TGTGCCAGCTCACCAGACGGGGACGGACTCTACGAGCAGTACTTC.

In its sample, this clonotype was seen many times. This chain joins TRBV3-1 and TRBJ2-5, with a weak D call TRBD2 (5 bases). Deletions cut 2 bases from V and 5 bases from J, with 12 bases between. Germline V gives CDR1 LGHDT, CDR2 YNNKEL (reference sequence). The CDR3 is 14 amino acids. The CDR3, as DNA: TGTGCCAGCAGCCAATTCGACGGCGGGGAGACCCAGTACTTC. Amino acids: CASSQFDGGETQYF.